This record covers a single TCR beta chain. Its matching antigen is unknown. Both 60 Vbeta primers and 13 Jbeta primers went into the PCR. Only in-frame clones appear in the TCRdb table, and some are missing; sequencing was by immunoSEQ multiplex PCR. This sample has approximately 170,000 clones, with 80% to 90% found just once. The sample belongs to a study of cytomegalovirus exposure and HLA in healthy donors. The CDR3 contains 15 residues. V shed 4 bases, J shed 6 bases, and the junction held 12 bases outside the gene matches. Germline V gives CDR1 SGHRS, CDR2 YFSETQ. Study-level findings and limits: A later analysis found common viral pathogens apparently linked to several of the most significant clusters. Associated with cytomegalovirus, according to the listing, were around 170 TCR beta chains.

Nominally healthy donors were sampled, though unrecorded immune exposures were likely. This receptor was obtained from a woman younger than 35 in good health and CMV-seronegative. Material for sequencing was PBMCs. The genes are TRBV5-1 and TRBJ1-2; 7 bases are shared with TRBD1. CDR3 amino acids: CASSPRQGISDGYTF. For the CDR3, the DNA is TGCGCCAGCAGCCCCAGACAGGGAATCTCCGATGGCTACACCTTC.